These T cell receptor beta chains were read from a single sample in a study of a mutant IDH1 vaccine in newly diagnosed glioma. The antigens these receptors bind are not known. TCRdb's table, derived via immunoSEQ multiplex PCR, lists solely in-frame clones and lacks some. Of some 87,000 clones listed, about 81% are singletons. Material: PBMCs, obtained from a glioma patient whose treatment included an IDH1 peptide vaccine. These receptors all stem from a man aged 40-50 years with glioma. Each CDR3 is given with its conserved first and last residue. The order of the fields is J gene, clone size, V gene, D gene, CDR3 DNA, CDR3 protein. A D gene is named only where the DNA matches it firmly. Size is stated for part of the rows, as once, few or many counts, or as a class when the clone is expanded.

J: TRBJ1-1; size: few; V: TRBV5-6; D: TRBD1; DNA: TGTGCCAGCAGCTTGGGACAGGGAACTATGAACACTGAAGCTTTCTTT; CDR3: CASSLGQGTMNTEAFF
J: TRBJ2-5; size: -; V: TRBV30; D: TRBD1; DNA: TGTGCCCGAGGACAGGGCCGAGAGACCCAGTACTTC; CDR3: CARGQGRETQYF
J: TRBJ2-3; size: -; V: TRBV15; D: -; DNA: TGTGCCACCAGCAGAGCTAGGACAGATACGCAGTATTTT; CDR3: CATSRARTDTQYF
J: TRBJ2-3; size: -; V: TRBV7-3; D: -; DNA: TGTGCCAGCAGCCAATCCCGCGCAGATACGCAGTATTTT; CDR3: CASSQSRADTQYF
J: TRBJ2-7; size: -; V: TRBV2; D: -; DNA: TGTGCCAGCAGTGTATCCCGGACTTTTGAGCAGTACTTC; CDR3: CASSVSRTFEQYF
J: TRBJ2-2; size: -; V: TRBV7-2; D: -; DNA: TGTGCCAGCAGCCTGGACTATGCCCCAACCGGGGAGCTGTTTTTT; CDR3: CASSLDYAPTGELFF
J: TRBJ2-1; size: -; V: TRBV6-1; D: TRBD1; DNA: TGTGCCAGCAGTGAAGCCTTACCCGGGACAGGGGGGGACAATGAGCAGTTCTTC; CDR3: CASSEALPGTGGDNEQFF
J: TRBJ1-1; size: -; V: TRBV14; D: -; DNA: TGTGCCAGCAGCCAAGTGGCGACCCACCGGTTCCCTGAAGCTTTCTTT; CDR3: CASSQVATHRFPEAFF
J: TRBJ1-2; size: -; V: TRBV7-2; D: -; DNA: TGTGCCAGCAGCTTAGCGTCAGGGAATAACTATGGCTACACCTTC; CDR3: CASSLASGNNYGYTF
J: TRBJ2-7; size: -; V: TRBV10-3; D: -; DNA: TGTGCCATCAGTGACTACTACGAGCAGTACTTC; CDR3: CAISDYYEQYF
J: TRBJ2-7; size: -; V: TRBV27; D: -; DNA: TGTGCCAGCAGTTTATCGGTGTCCTCCTACGAGCAGTACTTC; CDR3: CASSLSVSSYEQYF
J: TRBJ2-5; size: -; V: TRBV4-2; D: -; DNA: TGTGCCAGCAGCCAAGAGGGGACACCGAGAGAAGAGACCCAGTACTTC; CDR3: CASSQEGTPREETQYF